This is a list of T cell receptor beta chains from one sample in a study of blood T cell repertoires in COVID-19. Repertoires were generated with immunoSEQ multiplex PCR, while TCRdb's copy carries only in-frame clones and drops some. The profile shows more than 15,000 clones, approximately 90% of them singletons. The material sequenced was peripheral blood. Source of these receptors: a man aged 50-60 years with active COVID-19. The CDR3 runs from the conserved cysteine through the conserved F or W. D genes are given only for firm matches. Clone sizes are given selectively: once, few, many, or a class where the clone is expanded.

clone size,V gene,CDR3 length,D gene,J gene,CDR3 DNA,CDR3 protein
NA,TRBV5-5,16,NA,TRBJ2-7,TGTGCCAGCAGCTTGGAGGGCGGGTACCAAGCCTACGAGCAGTACTTC,CASSLEGGYQAYEQYF
once,TRBV4-3,17,TRBD1,TRBJ1-1,TGCGCCAGCAGCCTATCCACGGACAGGCAGCCGAACACTGAAGCTTTCTTT,CASSLSTDRQPNTEAFF
NA,TRBV29-1,13,NA,TRBJ2-3,TGCAGCGTTAGACATGTCGTAGCAGATACGCAGTATTTT,CSVRHVVADTQYF
NA,TRBV18,15,TRBD2,TRBJ2-1,TGTGCCAGCTCCCCTCCTGGGGGAGGGGTCAATGAGCAGTTCTTC,CASSPPGGGVNEQFF
NA,TRBV6-2/TRBV6-3,16,NA,TRBJ2-7,TGTGCCAGCAGTTACTCCCCAGGGGGGCTAGCCTACGAGCAGTACTTC,CASSYSPGGLAYEQYF
NA,TRBV4-1,17,NA,TRBJ1-3,TGCGCCAGCAGCCAAGATCATCAGGGACTATCTGGAAACACCATATATTTT,CASSQDHQGLSGNTIYF
once,TRBV13,17,TRBD1,TRBJ2-2,TGTGCCAGCAGCCCAACCCGGACAGGGGGGAACACCGGGGAGCTGTTTTTT,CASSPTRTGGNTGELFF
NA,TRBV2,15,NA,TRBJ1-1,TGTGCCAGCAGTGAATGGATAGGGGCGAACACTGAAGCTTTCTTT,CASSEWIGANTEAFF
NA,TRBV7-9,16,TRBD1,TRBJ1-3,TGTGCCAGCAGCTACACAGGGGGCATCAGTGGAAACACCATATATTTT,CASSYTGGISGNTIYF
NA,TRBV11-3,15,NA,TRBJ2-3,TGTGCCAGCAGCTTCCTATCAGGATCCACAGATACGCAGTATTTT,CASSFLSGSTDTQYF
NA,TRBV11-3,15,NA,TRBJ2-7,TGTGCCAGCAGCCCTCGAGGGGGACTAACCTACGAGCAGTACTTC,CASSPRGGLTYEQYF
NA,TRBV12-3/TRBV12-4,13,NA,TRBJ2-3,TGTGCCAGCAGTTTTAAGGGGGCAGATACGCAGTATTTT,CASSFKGADTQYF
NA,TRBV6-4,15,TRBD2,TRBJ2-5,TGTGCCAGCAGTGAAATTGCGGGAGCTCAAGAGACCCAGTACTTC,CASSEIAGAQETQYF
NA,TRBV14,14,NA,TRBJ1-5,TGTGCCAGCAGCCAAGGAGGGGGAGGGCAGCCCCAGCATTTT,CASSQGGGGQPQHF
NA,TRBV7-6,16,NA,TRBJ2-1,TGTGCCAGCAGCTTAGATCTGATTGGTAGTTGGAATGAGCAGTTCTTC,CASSLDLIGSWNEQFF
NA,TRBV28,15,NA,TRBJ1-1,TGTGCCAGCAGTCTAAGGGACAAGCTGAACACTGAAGCTTTCTTT,CASSLRDKLNTEAFF
few,TRBV19,13,NA,TRBJ1-2,TGTGCCAGTAGAAAGGACAGCTCCTATGGCTACACCTTC,CASRKDSSYGYTF
NA,TRBV6-5,15,NA,TRBJ1-1,TGTGCCAGCAGCCTAGACGCAGCCAAGGTCGCTGAAGCTTTCTTT,CASSLDAAKVAEAFF
NA,TRBV27,15,TRBD2,TRBJ2-7,TGTGCCAGCAGACGACCGGGACTAGGGAACTACGAGCAGTACTTC,CASRRPGLGNYEQYF
large,TRBV27,13,TRBD1,TRBJ1-2,TGTGCCAGCAGTTACACAGGGGCGGCTGGCTACACCTTC,CASSYTGAAGYTF
NA,TRBV15,15,NA,TRBJ1-1,TGTGCCACCAGCAGTGCCTCCACTGTGAACACTGAAGCTTTCTTT,CATSSASTVNTEAFF
NA,TRBV7-2,18,NA,TRBJ1-2,TGTGCCAGCAGCTCAAGACAGGCCCCATCTGGCAAAAACTATGGCTACACCTTC,CASSSRQAPSGKNYGYTF
NA,TRBV28,13,TRBD2,TRBJ2-7,TGTGCCAGCAGAATAGCGGGAGCCTACGAGCAGTACTTC,CASRIAGAYEQYF
NA,TRBV5-4,16,TRBD1,TRBJ2-7,TGTGCCAGCAGCGACAGGGCCCGTTCTAACTCCTACGAGCAGTACTTC,CASSDRARSNSYEQYF
NA,TRBV7-2,18,TRBD2,TRBJ2-3,TGTGCCAGCAGCCCCTTCCTTTCTGCGGGAGCTAGCACAGATACGCAGTATTTT,CASSPFLSAGASTDTQYF
once,TRBV13,16,NA,TRBJ2-3,TGTGCCAGCAGCCCACCCCGGGGGAGGAGGACAGATACGCAGTATTTT,CASSPPRGRRTDTQYF
once,TRBV10-2,13,TRBD2,TRBJ2-3,TGCGCCAGTCGGGCTAGCGGCCCGAATACGCAGTATTTT,CASRASGPNTQYF
NA,TRBV6-2/TRBV6-3,15,NA,TRBJ2-1,TGTGCCAGCAGTGGCAGCTGGGCCCGCTACAATGAGCAGTTCTTC,CASSGSWARYNEQFF
NA,TRBV13,19,TRBD2,TRBJ2-2,TGTGCCAGCAGCTTAGCGCGACTAGCGGGAGGTAAAAACACCGGGGAGCTGTTTTTT,CASSLARLAGGKNTGELFF
NA,TRBV28,14,TRBD1,TRBJ2-7,TGTGCCAGCAGGGGGACAGGGCAGGCCTACGAGCAGTACTTC,CASRGTGQAYEQYF
NA,TRBV5-6,16,TRBD1,TRBJ1-2,TGTGCCAGCAGCATAATTGACAGGGTGTTTAACTATGGCTACACCTTC,CASSIIDRVFNYGYTF
NA,TRBV10-3,13,NA,TRBJ1-1,TGTGCCATCAGTGAGTATATGAACACTGAAGCTTTCTTT,CAISEYMNTEAFF
NA,TRBV15,14,NA,TRBJ2-7,TGTGCCACCAGCAGAGACGCGGGCTCCTACGAGCAGTACTTC,CATSRDAGSYEQYF
NA,TRBV24-1,15,TRBD1,TRBJ1-1,TGTGCCACCAGTGATCCTCGGCAGGGGGGCACTGAAGCTTTCTTT,CATSDPRQGGTEAFF
NA,TRBV2,15,TRBD1,TRBJ2-7,TGTGCCAGCAGTAGCCGGGACAGGAGCTCCTACGAGCAGTACTTC,CASSSRDRSSYEQYF
NA,TRBV27,16,TRBD2,TRBJ2-1,TGTGCCAGCGGTACCGGGGGGATACGGTCCTACAATGAGCAGTTCTTC,CASGTGGIRSYNEQFF
NA,TRBV7-8,15,NA,TRBJ2-6,TGTGCCAGCAGCTTAGCGAGCAACCGGGCCAACGTCCTGACTTTC,CASSLASNRANVLTF
NA,TRBV7-2,14,NA,TRBJ1-2,TGTGCCAGCAGCTCTCGGGGAATCAACTATGGCTACACCTTC,CASSSRGINYGYTF
NA,TRBV11-2,17,TRBD2,TRBJ2-1,TGTGCCAGCAGCCGACTAGCGGGGACTTCCCCGTACAATGAGCAGTTCTTC,CASSRLAGTSPYNEQFF
NA,TRBV11-2,15,NA,TRBJ1-3,TGTGCCAGCAGCTGGGGGCCAGCTACTGGAAACACCATATATTTT,CASSWGPATGNTIYF
NA,TRBV18,15,TRBD1,TRBJ2-7,TGTGCCAGCTCACCCGGGACAGGGTTAGTGTACGAGCAGTACTTC,CASSPGTGLVYEQYF
NA,TRBV7-7,14,NA,TRBJ2-5,TGTGCTAGCAGCTCATTCGGAGGAGAAGGGACCCAGTACTTC,CASSSFGGEGTQYF